A single sample gave rise to the 15 T cell receptor beta chains below, sequenced in a study of T cell responses to AZD1222 COVID-19 vaccine. Assay used: immunoSEQ multiplex PCR; TCRdb lists only in-frame clones, some missing. The data hold 60,000 to 80,000 clones, with over 70% observed a single time. The material sequenced was peripheral blood, taken 28 days after the second AZD1222 dose. The receptors were gathered from an adult who received the AZD1222 COVID-19 vaccine.

The rearrangement joins TRBV3-1 (or the pseudogene TRBV3-2) to TRBJ1-2; D gene ambiguous. Trimming left V 2 bases short and J 4 bases short, with 14 bases between. The CDR3 runs 15 residues. Germline lookup yields CDR1 LGHDT and CDR2 YNNKEL (reference sequence). The CDR3 reads CASSQKGGFGYGYTF. CDR3 DNA: TGTGCCAGCAGCCAAAAAGGAGGGTTCGGCTATGGCTACACCTTC.

The V call is TRBV6-1, the J call TRBJ1-2; tentatively, D is TRBD1 (5 bases). The CDR3 is made up of 15 amino acids. Germline-derived CDR1 and CDR2 are MNHNS and SASEGT. The V end was cut by 0 bases, the J end by 3 bases, with 11 bases between. The CDR3 region is CASSEAGQADYGYTF. The CDR3 DNA is TGTGCCAGCAGTGAAGCGGGGCAGGCAGACTATGGCTACACCTTC.

This clone has only one observation. The chain recombines TRBV19 with TRBJ2-6; D not resolved. The germline V and J ends were trimmed by 9 bases and 2 bases, with 11 bases remaining between them. CDR3 length equals 14 residues. The germline V gene has CDR1 LNHDA and CDR2 SQIVND (reference sequence). Here the CDR3 reads CASCQVTGANVLTF. The CDR3 DNA reads as TGTGCCAGCTGCCAGGTAACTGGGGCCAACGTCCTGACTTTC.

V gene TRBV2 combines with J gene TRBJ2-7, with a weak D call TRBD1 (5 bases). The V end was cut by 8 bases, the J end by 6 bases, with 14 bases between. The CDR3 covers 12 residues. Germline V gene data show CDR1 as SNHLY and CDR2 as FYNNEI. This CDR3 is CASAGYGSEQYF. The CDR3 DNA is TGTGCCAGCGCAGGGTACGGGTCCGAGCAGTACTTC.

J is TRBJ1-3 and V is TRBV6-5; D perhaps matches TRBD1 (5 bases). Germline values: CDR1 MNHEY, CDR2 SVGAGI. The germline V and J ends were trimmed by 4 bases and 0 bases, with 13 bases remaining between them. The CDR3 covers 16 residues. The CDR3 sequence: CASSLGTHPSGNTIYF. CDR3 in DNA: TGTGCCAGCAGTTTGGGGACGCACCCCTCTGGAAACACCATATATTTT.

The chain carries TRBV27 and TRBJ2-4; 7 bases are shared with TRBD1. Looked up from germline, CDR1 is MNHEY and CDR2 is SMNVEV (reference sequence). This CDR3 spans 19 amino acids. With V trimmed by 5 bases and J by 0 bases, 16 bases remained unmatched. This CDR3 reads CASSLVGTATTLAKNIQYF. The CDR3 DNA is TGTGCCAGCAGTCTGGTCGGGACAGCTACTACTCTAGCCAAAAACATTCAGTACTTC.

This chain joins TRBV29-1 and TRBJ2-2; TRBD1 matches 8 bases. CDR1 SQVTM and CDR2 ANQGSEA come from the germline V gene. This CDR3 is 13 amino acids long. V shed 6 bases and J 1 base; nucleotides not matched to a gene: 1. The CDR3 spells CSVGQGNTGELFF. The CDR3 bases are TGCAGCGTCGGACAGGGGAACACCGGGGAGCTGTTTTTT.

The CDR3 loop reads CATSFWLLNYGYTF. CDR3 nucleotides: TGTGCCACCTCCTTTTGGCTTCTAAACTATGGCTACACCTTC. This rearrangement joins TRBV28 to TRBJ1-2; D unclear. The germline V and J ends were trimmed by 10 bases and 2 bases, with 17 bases remaining between them. Looked up from germline, CDR1 is MDHEN and CDR2 is SYDVKM. The CDR3 covers 14 residues.

This chain links TRBV6-2 or TRBV6-3 with TRBJ2-5; 9 nucleotides match TRBD2. The CDR3 contains 14 residues. Trimming removed 4 bases from V and 4 bases from J; junction bases left unmatched: 4. CDR1 and CDR2 from the germline V gene are MNHEY and SVGEGT. Here the CDR3 DNA reads TGTGCCAGCAGTTCGGGACTAGCAGGAGAGACCCAGTACTTC. Protein sequence: CASSSGLAGETQYF.

The chain is built from TRBV19 and TRBJ2-5; possibly TRBD1 or TRBD2 for D (5 bases each). V lost 6 bases and J 2 bases, leaving 10 bases between the germline ends. Germline CDR1 LNHDA, CDR2 SQIVND (reference sequence). The length of the CDR3 is 13 residues. The CDR3: CASSQGVQETQYF. The CDR3 DNA reads as TGTGCCAGTAGCCAGGGAGTACAAGAGACCCAGTACTTC.

The chain combines TRBV15 with TRBJ2-3; no clear D gene. Between the trimmed V and J ends, which lost 1 base and 2 bases, there was a span of 1 base. Per germline, CDR1 LNHNV and CDR2 YYDKDF (reference sequence). The CDR3 spans 12 residues. This CDR3 is CATSRVTDTQYF. DNA of the CDR3: TGTGCCACCAGCAGAGTCACAGATACGCAGTATTTT.

The chain combines TRBV19 with TRBJ1-1; 7 nucleotides line up with TRBD1. Germline V CDR1 and CDR2: LNHDA, SQIVND (reference sequence). The trim removed 3 bases at V and 2 bases at J, leaving 3 bases unmatched. This CDR3 spans 14 amino acids. The CDR3 region has the DNA TGTGCCAGTAGTATGGGACAGACCAACACTGAAGCTTTCTTT. This sequence encodes CASSMGQTNTEAFF.

The rearrangement uses TRBV28 and TRBJ1-3; D is ambiguous. The V gene's germline CDR1 is MDHEN and CDR2 SYDVKM. Trimming cost V 5 bases and J 0 bases, with 5 bases left between them. The CDR3 spans 13 residues. Written as DNA, the CDR3 is TGTGCCAGCAGTCGACACTCTGGAAACACCATATATTTT. Its translation is CASSRHSGNTIYF.

V and J are TRBV6-4 and TRBJ1-2; tentatively, D is TRBD1 (5 bases). Trimming took off 8 bases at V and 1 base at J, with 8 bases between the two ends. CDR3 length: 12 residues. Germline CDR1 is MRHNA and CDR2 is SNTAGT. CDR3 DNA sequence: TGTGCCAGCCAGACAGATAACTATGGCTACACCTTC. The encoded protein is CASQTDNYGYTF.

The chain couples TRBV27 to TRBJ2-7; 10 bases are a match to TRBD1. V lost 0 bases, J lost 4 bases, and 6 bases stayed unmatched. The CDR3 runs 16 residues. Germline V gives CDR1 MNHEY, CDR2 SMNVEV (reference sequence). The chain's CDR3 is CASSLSSPGQGYEQYF. The CDR3 nucleotides are TGTGCCAGCAGTTTATCCTCGCCGGGACAGGGGTACGAGCAGTACTTC.